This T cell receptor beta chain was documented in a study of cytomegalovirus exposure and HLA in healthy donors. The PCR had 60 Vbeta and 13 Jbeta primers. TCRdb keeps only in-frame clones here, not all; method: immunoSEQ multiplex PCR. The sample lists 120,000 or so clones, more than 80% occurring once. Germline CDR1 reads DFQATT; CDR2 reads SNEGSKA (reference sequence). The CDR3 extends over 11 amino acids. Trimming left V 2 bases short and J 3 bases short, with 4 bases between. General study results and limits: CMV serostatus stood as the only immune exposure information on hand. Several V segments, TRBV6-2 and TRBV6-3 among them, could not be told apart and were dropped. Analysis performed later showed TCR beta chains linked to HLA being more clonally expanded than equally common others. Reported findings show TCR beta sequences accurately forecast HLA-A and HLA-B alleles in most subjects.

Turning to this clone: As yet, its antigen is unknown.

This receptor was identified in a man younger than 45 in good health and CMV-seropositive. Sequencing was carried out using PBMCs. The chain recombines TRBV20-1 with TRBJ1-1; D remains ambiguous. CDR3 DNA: TGCAGTGCTAGATCGGACACTGAAGCTTTCTTT. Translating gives CSARSDTEAFF.